These 20 T cell receptor beta chains were all obtained from the same sample, sequenced in a study of T cells after yellow fever vaccination. From the 5' RACE reads, TCRdb called clonotypes with MiXCR, one entry per CDR3 protein. The table lists approximately 160,000 distinct CDR3 sequences, around 8.5% of them singletons. Specimen: CD8+ T cells sorted from PBMCs, collected 45 days after the yellow fever booster vaccination. The receptors were gathered from a man between 18 and 35 years old who received the YFV17D yellow fever vaccine.

V gene TRBV12-3 or TRBV12-4 combines with J gene TRBJ2-1; 7 bases match TRBD1. This CDR3 has 12 amino acids. The junction had 4 bases not matched to a gene; V was cut back by 6 bases and J by 8 bases. The CDR3 coding sequence is TGTGCCAGCAGGGATGACAGGGATGAGCAGTTCTTC. Its translation: CASRDDRDEQFF.

This rearrangement joins TRBV20-1 to TRBJ1-1, with D possibly being TRBD1 (5 bases). The CDR3 has 13 residues. Germline CDR1 reads DFQATT; CDR2 reads SNEGSKA (reference sequence). CDR3 DNA sequence: TGCATCAGCCAGGGCATGGGTATCACTGAAGCTTTCTTT. Translation gives CISQGMGITEAFF.

This clonotype was seen a handful of times. The V call is TRBV19, the J call TRBJ1-1; unclear D gene. The CDR3 runs to 13 residues. Germline V CDR1 and CDR2: LNHDA, SQIVND (reference sequence). Trimming pared 3 bases from V and 1 base from J, leaving 6 bases between. Written as DNA, the CDR3 is TGTGCCAGTAGTATGTTACCGAACACTGAAGCTTTCTTT. This codes for CASSMLPNTEAFF. Full variable domain (outside the CDR3, taken from reference TRBV19 and TRBJ1-1): DGGITQSPKYLFRKEGQNVTLSCEQNLNHDAMYWYRQDPGQGLRLIYYSQIVNDFQKGDIAEGYSVSREKKESFPLTVTSAQKNPTAFYLCASSMLPNTEAFFGQGTRLTVV.

This clonotype appeared a few times. The chain carries TRBV18 and TRBJ1-2, with D tentatively TRBD1 (6 bases). Germline-derived CDR1 and CDR2 are KGHSH and LQKENI. Trimming took 4 bases from V and 4 from J, leaving 16 bases between them. The CDR3 length is 15 residues. The chain's CDR3 is CASSRSPRDTYGYTF. CDR3 bases: TGTGCCAGCTCACGGTCACCCCGGGACACCTATGGCTACACCTTC.

This chain links TRBV6-2 or TRBV6-3 with TRBJ2-7; D not resolved. The germline V and J ends were trimmed by 8 bases and 1 base, with 12 bases remaining between them. Germline CDR1 reads MNHEY; CDR2 reads SVGEGT. This CDR3 comprises 13 residues. The CDR3 DNA reads TGTGCCAGCGGACCCCCGCCTTCCTACGAGCAGTACTTC. The encoded protein is CASGPPPSYEQYF.

In its sample, this clonotype was seen a few times. The chain couples TRBV6-2 or TRBV6-3 to TRBJ2-7; D possibly corresponds to TRBD1 (6 bases). Germline V CDR1 and CDR2: MNHEY, SVGEGT. This CDR3 has 16 residues. Trimming pared 4 bases from V and 3 bases from J, leaving 19 bases between. In DNA, the CDR3 is TGTGCCAGCAGTTTAAACAGGGTCAGTGCCGTCTACGAGCAGTACTTC. It yields the protein CASSLNRVSAVYEQYF.

This chain uses TRBV6-2 or TRBV6-3 with TRBJ2-5, with 7 nucleotides matching TRBD2. The length of the CDR3 is 16 residues. The germline V gene has CDR1 MNHEY and CDR2 SVGEGT. V was clipped by 0 bases and J by 2 bases; unmatched bases: 6. In nucleotides, the CDR3 is TGTGCCAGCAGTTACTCGAAGACTAGCAGACAAGAGACCCAGTACTTC. Encoded protein: CASSYSKTSRQETQYF.

V gene TRBV11-3 combines with J gene TRBJ2-1; D remains ambiguous. V shed 5 bases and J shed 10 bases, with 12 bases lying between them. Germline V gene sequence: CDR1 SGHNT, CDR2 YENEEA. The CDR3 is 12 residues long. The CDR3 bases are TGTGCCAGCAGCGACACCATGGGGGAGCAGTTCTTC. Amino acid sequence: CASSDTMGEQFF.

In this sample, this clonotype turned up a few times. The chain is built from TRBV4-1 and TRBJ1-1; no clear D. Trimming shortened V by 0 bases and J by 0 bases, and 8 bases separated the two germline ends. Germline loops: CDR1 MGHRA, CDR2 YSYEKL. The CDR3 spans 15 residues. Written as DNA, the CDR3 is TGCGCCAGCAGCCAAGAGGTCGCTATGAACACTGAAGCTTTCTTT. Protein sequence: CASSQEVAMNTEAFF.

V gene TRBV7-2 combines with J gene TRBJ2-7, with no clear D. There are 12 residues in the CDR3. Germline V gene sequence: CDR1 SGHTA, CDR2 FQGNSA. Trimming took off 5 bases at V and 4 bases at J, with 9 bases between the two ends. The CDR3 nucleotides read TGTGCCAGCAGCGCGTGGGGTTACGAGCAGTACTTC. Protein sequence: CASSAWGYEQYF.

This chain connects TRBV29-1 to TRBJ1-2; D ambiguous. Trimming shortened V by 6 bases and J by 4 bases, and 15 bases separated the two germline ends. Germline V lookup: CDR1 SQVTM, CDR2 ANQGSEA. CDR3 length: 13 amino acids. The CDR3 is CSVRFRGTYGYTF. CDR3 nucleotides: TGCAGCGTCCGGTTTAGAGGTACCTATGGCTACACCTTC.

This clonotype was counted between two and nine times. The chain uses TRBV20-1 and TRBJ2-7; D uncertain. In germline, CDR1 is DFQATT, CDR2 SNEGSKA (reference sequence). Trimming pared 8 bases from V and 2 bases from J, leaving 19 bases between. There are 14 residues in the CDR3. This CDR3 reads CSPHDVGVTYEQYF. Here the CDR3 DNA reads TGCAGTCCCCACGACGTAGGAGTAACCTACGAGCAGTACTTC.

This clonotype was detected ten times or more. This chain joins TRBV29-1 and TRBJ1-1; D possibly corresponds to TRBD1 (6 bases). V was clipped by 4 bases and J by 4 bases, with 10 bases between them. The CDR3 sequence is 12 residues long. Germline V gives CDR1 SQVTM, CDR2 ANQGSEA. The CDR3 DNA is TGCAGCGTTGGAAGGGGGGGCACTGAAGCTTTCTTT. It translates to CSVGRGGTEAFF.

This clonotype was seen a handful of times. This rearrangement joins TRBV4-1 to TRBJ1-1; no reliable D call. V gave up 5 bases and J gave up 2 bases, with 9 bases separating them. The CDR3 extends over 13 amino acids. Germline-derived CDR1 and CDR2 are MGHRA and YSYEKL. The CDR3 reads CASSYDPNTEAFF. CDR3 sequence (DNA): TGCGCCAGCAGCTATGACCCTAACACTGAAGCTTTCTTT.

The rearrangement joins TRBV4-1 to TRBJ2-6; D not certain. CDR1 and CDR2 from the germline V gene are MGHRA and YSYEKL. The CDR3 has 17 amino acids. Trimming pared 1 base from V and 0 bases from J, leaving 10 bases between. The chain's CDR3 is CASSQGDTSSGANVLTF. CDR3 coding DNA: TGCGCCAGCAGCCAAGGAGACACCTCCTCTGGGGCCAACGTCCTGACTTTC.

The CDR3 DNA follows: TGTGCCAGCAGCGAGGGGACAGTTTCTGGGGCCACTGAAGCTTTCTTT. Residues: CASSEGTVSGATEAFF. V is TRBV9 and J is TRBJ1-1, with 7 bases matching TRBD1. Germline values: CDR1 SGDLS, CDR2 YYNGEE. The CDR3 is 16 residues long. V shed 3 bases and J 4 bases; nucleotides not matched to a gene: 12.

The J gene is TRBJ1-3, the V gene TRBV6-6, with D hard to call. Trimming pared 5 bases from V and 10 bases from J, leaving 12 bases between. The CDR3 contains 12 residues. Germline V CDR1 and CDR2: MNHNY, SVGAGI (reference sequence). The CDR3 protein is CASSAEVGTIYF. The CDR3 nucleotides are TGTGCCAGCAGTGCCGAGGTGGGGACCATATATTTT.

The CDR3 spells CASSEGVKNIQYF. CDR3 sequence (DNA): TGCGCCAGCAGTGAGGGAGTAAAAAACATTCAGTACTTC. The V call is TRBV10-2, the J call TRBJ2-4; no clear D gene. Germline V gene lookup returns CDR1 WSHSY and CDR2 SAAADI. V lost 2 bases, J lost 4 bases, and 6 bases lay in between. The CDR3 length is 13 residues.

A remark on this clonotype: One end of the junction does not line up with germline, which may come from a read error. This chain links TRBV12-3 or TRBV12-4 with TRBJ2-1, with a tentative D call TRBD1 (5 bases). CDR3 size: 12 residues. DNA for the CDR3: TGTGCCAGCAGTCCCCTGGACAAGGAGCAGTTCTTC. It codes for CASSPLDKEQFF.

This clonotype was recorded many times. The chain recombines TRBV10-3 with TRBJ2-3; weak D call: TRBD1 (5 bases). V was pared by 4 bases and J by 7 bases, with 15 bases between. Germline loops: CDR1 ENHRY, CDR2 SYGVKD. The CDR3 runs 14 residues. Here the CDR3 reads CAISGGDLRYTQYF. The CDR3 region has the DNA TGTGCCATCAGTGGGGGCGACTTAAGGTATACGCAGTATTTT.